These 24 T cell receptor beta chains share one sample of origin, sequenced in a study of blood T cell repertoires in COVID-19. Method: immunoSEQ multiplex PCR; TCRdb's copy keeps in-frame clones and lacks some. The data hold 170,000 or so clones, with around nine tenths observed a single time. The material sequenced was peripheral blood. The receptor source for this set is a middle-aged man with active or convalescent COVID-19.

The chain links TRBV30 to TRBJ2-1, with 14 bases that match TRBD2. Germline V gene lookup returns CDR1 GTSNPN and CDR2 SVGIG (reference sequence). V lost 1 base to trimming and J lost 4 bases; unmatched junction nucleotides: 0. This CDR3 has 15 amino acids. CDR3 loop: CAWSGLAGGYNEQFF. The DNA for the CDR3 is TGTGCCTGGAGTGGACTAGCGGGGGGGTACAATGAGCAGTTCTTC.

V usage is TRBV11-1 and J usage is TRBJ2-7; 10 bases are shared with TRBD2. The germline CDR1 and CDR2 sequences are SGHAT and FQDESV (reference sequence). CDR3 length: 15 amino acids. V lost 5 bases and J lost 2; bases outside the gene matches: 6. This CDR3 reads CASSPMSGGAYEQYF. The CDR3 DNA follows: TGTGCCAGCAGCCCCATGAGCGGGGGGGCCTACGAGCAGTACTTC.

This clone was picked up one time. V and J are TRBV19 and TRBJ2-2; TRBD2 agrees at 9 bases. The ends lost 8 bases at V and 4 bases at J; junction bases unmatched: 8. Per the germline V gene, CDR1 is LNHDA and CDR2 is SQIVND (reference sequence). CDR3 length: 15 residues. Written as DNA, the CDR3 is TGTGCCAGTGGTCTTGGCGGGGGGGGCACCGGGGAGCTGTTTTTT. Translating gives CASGLGGGGTGELFF.

V gene TRBV5-1 combines with J gene TRBJ2-5; no clear D. V was clipped by 0 bases and J by 1 base, with 10 bases between them. Germline V lookup: CDR1 SGHRS, CDR2 YFSETQ. The CDR3 spans 15 residues. CDR3 sequence (DNA): TGCGCCAGCAGCTTGGGGTCACATATCCAAGAGACCCAGTACTTC. Amino acids: CASSLGSHIQETQYF.

The table lists this clone with a few counts. The V call is TRBV27, the J call TRBJ1-5, with 7 nucleotides matching TRBD1. This CDR3 is built from 14 residues. CDR1 and CDR2 from the germline V gene are MNHEY and SMNVEV (reference sequence). J lost 4 bases, V lost 6 bases, and 6 bases had no gene match. The CDR3, as DNA: TGTGCCAGCAGGACGACAGGGAGGAATCAGCCCCAGCATTTT. Translated, it gives CASRTTGRNQPQHF.

The rearrangement joins TRBV2 to TRBJ2-1, with D maybe TRBD2 (6 bases). V gave up 3 bases and J gave up 12 bases, with 15 bases separating them. The CDR3 runs 13 residues. Germline CDR1 reads SNHLY; CDR2 reads FYNNEI. CDR3 nucleotide sequence: TGTGCCAGCAGTGAGAACGGGGCCGGGGGGCAGTTCTTC. This gives the protein CASSENGAGGQFF.

V is TRBV7-9 and J is TRBJ1-1; D remains unclear. V lost 1 base and J 7 bases, leaving 7 bases between the germline ends. The germline CDR1 and CDR2 sequences are SEHNR and FQNEAQ (reference sequence). The CDR3 length is 12 residues. For the CDR3, the DNA is TGTGCCAGCAGCTTAGGGGCAGATGAAGCTTTCTTT. Its translation is CASSLGADEAFF.

The rearrangement joins TRBV28 to TRBJ1-5; 8 positions match TRBD1. The germline gives CDR1 MDHEN, CDR2 SYDVKM. With V trimmed by 6 bases and J by 0 bases, 4 bases remained unmatched. The length of the CDR3 is 15 residues. The DNA for the CDR3 is TGTGCCAGCAGCTTTGACAGGGGTAGCAATCAGCCCCAGCATTTT. Amino acids: CASSFDRGSNQPQHF.

This chain joins TRBV9 and TRBJ1-3, with D hard to call. The CDR3 contains 16 residues. V was cut by 1 base and J by 0 bases, with 11 bases left in between. The germline V gene has CDR1 SGDLS and CDR2 YYNGEE. CDR3 residues: CASSVKGTSSGNTIYF. In nucleotides, the CDR3 is TGTGCCAGCAGCGTAAAGGGCACTAGCTCTGGAAACACCATATATTTT.

CDR3 bases: TGTGCCAGTAGTTTCTCTGGGACAGGGGCCTACGAGCAGTACTTC. Its protein product is CASSFSGTGAYEQYF. The rearrangement uses TRBV19 and TRBJ2-7; 10 bases line up with TRBD1. Germline values: CDR1 LNHDA, CDR2 SQIVND (reference sequence). The CDR3 loop spans 15 amino acids. The ends lost 5 bases at V and 2 bases at J; junction bases unmatched: 6. Full variable domain (outside the CDR3, taken from reference TRBV19 and TRBJ2-7): DGGITQSPKYLFRKEGQNVTLSCEQNLNHDAMYWYRQDPGQGLRLIYYSQIVNDFQKGDIAEGYSVSREKKESFPLTVTSAQKNPTAFYLCASSFSGTGAYEQYFGPGTRLTVT.

The chain is built from TRBV5-4 and TRBJ1-2; 7 positions match TRBD1. There are 14 residues in the CDR3. Unmatched junction bases numbered 6, after V lost 0 bases and J lost 7 bases. CDR1 is SGHNT, CDR2 YYREEE, per germline (reference sequence). The CDR3 loop reads CASSLAGTDLGYTF. The CDR3 DNA reads as TGTGCCAGCAGCTTGGCCGGGACAGATCTTGGCTACACCTTC.

The rearrangement joins TRBV7-2 to TRBJ2-1; D might be TRBD1 (5 bases). CDR1 SGHTA and CDR2 FQGNSA come from the germline V gene. The V end lost 2 bases, the J end lost 5 bases, and 7 bases lay between the germline ends. The CDR3 contains 13 residues. Written as DNA, the CDR3 is TGTGCCAGCAGCTTATCAGGGAACAATGAGCAGTTCTTC. Its protein is CASSLSGNNEQFF.

The chain joins TRBV28 to TRBJ1-1, with TRBD1 as a possible D gene (5 bases). The length of the CDR3 is 13 residues. Trimming left V 7 bases short and J 0 bases short, with 9 bases between. CDR1 is MDHEN, CDR2 SYDVKM, per germline. The CDR3 DNA reads TGTGCCAGCAAAAGGGGAATGAACACTGAAGCTTTCTTT. The encoded protein is CASKRGMNTEAFF.

The chain is built from TRBV6-1 and TRBJ2-7; D gene ambiguous. The V gene lost 3 bases and the J gene lost 0 bases, with 15 bases spanning the gap. Germline loops: CDR1 MNHNS, CDR2 SASEGT. CDR3 length equals 16 residues. The CDR3 nucleotides read TGTGCCAGCAGTGAGTGGGCGTTTCAATCCTCCTACGAGCAGTACTTC. It specifies CASSEWAFQSSYEQYF.

The chain is built from TRBV18 and TRBJ1-1, with D possibly matching TRBD1 (6 bases). The CDR3 runs 13 residues. Germline values: CDR1 KGHSH, CDR2 LQKENI. The V gene lost 3 bases and the J gene lost 4 bases, with 9 bases spanning the gap. CDR3 DNA: TGTGCCAGCTCACCTCAACAGGGCACTGAAGCTTTCTTT. It is translated as CASSPQQGTEAFF.

This chain uses TRBV29-1 with TRBJ1-2, with D possibly matching TRBD1 (5 bases). Germline CDR1 reads SQVTM; CDR2 reads ANQGSEA. This CDR3 contains 16 residues. V was trimmed by 6 bases and J by 3 bases, leaving 23 bases between them. The CDR3 DNA reads as TGCAGCGTGGACACCGGGTCAAGGGGTGTGGACTATGGCTACACCTTC. Translating gives CSVDTGSRGVDYGYTF.

V usage is TRBV9 and J usage is TRBJ1-3; D is uncertain. Per the germline V gene, CDR1 is SGDLS and CDR2 is YYNGEE. Between the trimmed V and J ends, which lost 0 bases and 6 bases, there was a span of 13 bases. CDR3 length equals 15 residues. The CDR3 DNA is TGTGCCAGCAGCGTAGATTGGCGGAGAGAAAACACCATATATTTT. It translates to CASSVDWRRENTIYF.

DNA for the CDR3: TGTGCCAGCACCCACTCGGGGGGGGCGTCCTACAATGAGCAGTTCTTC. It translates to CASTHSGGASYNEQFF. The chain carries TRBV21-1 and TRBJ2-1; the D segment call TRBD2 is taken from the table without a DNA check. TRBV21-1 constitutes a pseudogene. The CDR3 sequence is 16 residues long.

This clone was recorded a few times. This chain uses TRBV11-2 with TRBJ1-6; D possibly corresponds to TRBD1 (6 bases). Per germline, CDR1 SGHAT and CDR2 FQNNGV. The CDR3 is 15 residues long. V shed 0 bases and J shed 10 bases, with 13 bases lying between them. The CDR3 coding sequence is TGTGCCAGCAGCTTAGAGACAGGCGCCTACTCACCCCTCCACTTT. Its protein product is CASSLETGAYSPLHF.

This clone was detected ten times or more. The rearrangement joins TRBV3-1 (or the pseudogene TRBV3-2) to TRBJ2-2, with D maybe TRBD2 (6 bases). There are 21 residues in the CDR3. The V gene's germline CDR1 is LGHDT and CDR2 YNNKEL (reference sequence). Trimming stripped 1 base from V and 1 base from J, with 25 bases between. For the CDR3, the DNA is TGTGCCAGCAGCCAAGGTGGTTCCTTTCGGGGGACTGAATTGAACACCGGGGAGCTGTTTTTT. This encodes CASSQGGSFRGTELNTGELFF.

This chain uses TRBV24-1 with TRBJ1-2, with 7 bases aligning to TRBD1. V lost 1 base to trimming and J lost 8 bases; unmatched junction nucleotides: 6. The CDR3 has 14 residues. Germline lookup yields CDR1 KGHDR and CDR2 SFDVKD. This CDR3 is CATSDFDRAGGYTF. CDR3 bases: TGTGCCACCAGTGATTTCGACAGGGCGGGAGGCTACACCTTC.

This sequence joins TRBV18 and TRBJ1-6; 7 bases agree with TRBD1. CDR1 is KGHSH and CDR2 is LQKENI in the germline V gene. With 0 bases clipped from V and 6 bases from J, the junction kept 2 bases outside the gene matches. The CDR3 sequence is 15 residues long. The CDR3 sequence: CASSPPGDSNSPLHF. CDR3 nucleotides: TGTGCCAGCTCACCACCCGGGGACAGTAATTCACCCCTCCACTTT.

This clone has only one observation. CDR3 in DNA: TGTGCCAGCAGCCAAGATGCCGCGTGGGGGGGTTCCGAGACCCAGTACTTC. Translated, it gives CASSQDAAWGGSETQYF. The chain carries TRBV4-2 and TRBJ2-5, with 7 bases aligning to TRBD2. The CDR3 sequence is 17 residues long. With 0 bases clipped from V and 5 bases from J, the junction kept 12 bases outside the gene matches. Germline V gene sequence: CDR1 LGHNA, CDR2 YNFKEQ.

The chain combines TRBV6-5 with TRBJ1-1, with TRBD1 as a possible D gene (5 bases). Trimming pared 1 base from V and 0 bases from J, leaving 9 bases between. The CDR3 totals 15 residues. CDR1 is MNHEY and CDR2 is SVGAGI in the germline V gene. CDR3 amino acids: CASSYFRTLNTEAFF. Written as DNA, the CDR3 is TGTGCCAGCAGTTACTTCCGGACATTGAACACTGAAGCTTTCTTT.